Listed below are T cell receptor beta chains from one sample, sequenced in a study of T cell responses to AZD1222 COVID-19 vaccine. Sequencing was performed with immunoSEQ multiplex PCR; in TCRdb, only in-frame clones are kept and a portion is missing. The table records around 150,000 clones, about 87% of them present only once. The sequencing here drew on peripheral blood, taken on day 0 of AZD1222 vaccination. The receptors derive from an adult in good health. Each CDR3 is given with its conserved first and last residue. D genes are given only for firm matches. Clone sizes are given selectively: once, few, many, or a class where the clone is expanded.

J gene	clone size	D gene	V gene	CDR3 DNA	CDR3 protein
TRBJ2-7	-	TRBD1	TRBV4-2	TGTGCCAGCAGCCAAGATCTCGGACAGGGGTACGAGCAGTACTTC	CASSQDLGQGYEQYF
TRBJ1-5	-	TRBD1	TRBV28	TGTGCCAGCAGGACTACGGAACAGGGGAGCAATCAGCCCCAGCATTTT	CASRTTEQGSNQPQHF
TRBJ1-2	-	-	TRBV7-8	TGTGCCAGCAGTATTAGCTGGGAGTATGGCTACACCTTC	CASSISWEYGYTF
TRBJ1-2	-	-	TRBV10-3	TGTGCCATCAGCCTCGACGGGTTTTTTGGCTACACCTTC	CAISLDGFFGYTF
TRBJ1-1	-	-	TRBV5-4	TGTGCCAGCAGCTTAATAGATCGAGGGGGAACTGAAGCTTTCTTT	CASSLIDRGGTEAFF
TRBJ2-3	-	TRBD1	TRBV9	TGTGCCAGCAGCGGGAGACAGGGGTTCGGCACAGATACGCAGTATTTT	CASSGRQGFGTDTQYF
TRBJ1-1	-	-	TRBV28	TGTGCCAGCAGTTTTAGTCACACTGAAGCTTTCTTT	CASSFSHTEAFF
TRBJ1-3	-	-	TRBV6-5	TGTGCCTCCGGGGGCGGACAGAGCTCTGGAAACACCATATATTTT	CASGGGQSSGNTIYF
TRBJ1-5	-	TRBD1	TRBV5-6	TGTGCCAGCAGCCTGACAGGGGGAGGTAGGAGCAATCAGCCCCAGCATTTT	CASSLTGGGRSNQPQHF
TRBJ1-1	-	TRBD1	TRBV5-6	TGTGCCAGCAGCTGGACAGGGGCAGGAACTGAAGCTTTCTTT	CASSWTGAGTEAFF
TRBJ2-7	-	TRBD1	TRBV5-8	TGTGCCAGCAGCTTTTCTCGACAGGGGGCCTACGAGCAGTACTTC	CASSFSRQGAYEQYF
TRBJ2-5	-	-	TRBV5-4	TGTGCCAGCAGCTTGGCCGGAGGTGAGGAGACCCAGTACTTC	CASSLAGGEETQYF
TRBJ1-1	-	-	TRBV10-3	TGTGCCATCAGTTCACCGTCCCGGGGGGAGGAAGCTTTCTTT	CAISSPSRGEEAFF
TRBJ1-5	-	-	TRBV10-3	TGTGCCAGCAGGGCCGACGGGGGGTACAATCAGCCCCAGCATTTT	CASRADGGYNQPQHF
TRBJ1-1	-	-	TRBV5-1	TGCGCCAGCAGCTTGGATAAGGGGGACACTGAAGCTTTCTTT	CASSLDKGDTEAFF
TRBJ1-4	-	TRBD1	TRBV27	TGTGCCAGCAGAACAGGGGGCAATGAAAAACTGTTTTTT	CASRTGGNEKLFF
TRBJ1-1	-	TRBD1	TRBV5-1	TGCGCCAGCGCGCGGACAGGGGTGACTGAAGCTTTCTTT	CASARTGVTEAFF
TRBJ1-5	-	-	TRBV3-1/TRBV3-2	TGTGCCAGCAGCTACAGGGCTGATCAGCCCCAGCATTTT	CASSYRADQPQHF
TRBJ1-2	-	-	TRBV6-5	TGTGCCAGCAGTACCGAAGGACAGAACTATGGCTACACCTTC	CASSTEGQNYGYTF
TRBJ1-2	-	TRBD1	TRBV3-1/TRBV3-2	TGTGCCAGCAGCCAAGATCCCCAGGGGGCAGCGAGTGGCTACACCTTC	CASSQDPQGAASGYTF
TRBJ2-5	once	TRBD1	TRBV12-5	TGTGCTAGTGGTTTTACAGGGGACGGAGAGACCCAGTACTTC	CASGFTGDGETQYF
TRBJ1-2	-	TRBD1	TRBV5-4	TGTGCCAGCAGCCATGGGACAGGGGGTAACTATGGCTACACCTTC	CASSHGTGGNYGYTF
TRBJ1-5	-	-	TRBV19	TGTGCCAGTAGTATGGGACGGGGTACTGCTCAGCCCCAGCATTTT	CASSMGRGTAQPQHF
TRBJ1-2	-	-	TRBV3-1/TRBV3-2	TGTGCCAGCAGCCCCAGCCCCCCGGTTAACTATGGCTACACCTTC	CASSPSPPVNYGYTF
TRBJ1-1	-	-	TRBV11-2	TGTGCCAGCAGCATAACAGGGTTAGGGACTGAAGCTTTCTTT	CASSITGLGTEAFF
TRBJ1-2	-	-	TRBV25-1	TGTGCCAGCAGTGAATATGGGGACCGTAACTATGGCTACACCTTC	CASSEYGDRNYGYTF
TRBJ1-1	-	-	TRBV25-1	TGTGCCAGCAGTGAATTGGGGGAGGTTGCTTTCTTT	CASSELGEVAFF
TRBJ2-7	-	TRBD2	TRBV6-5	TGTGCCAGCAGTTACTCCGGACTAGCCTACGAGCAGTACTTC	CASSYSGLAYEQYF
TRBJ2-2	-	-	TRBV4-3	TGCGCCAGCAGCAGAGGAGTTGCAGGGAACACCGGGGAGCTGTTTTTT	CASSRGVAGNTGELFF